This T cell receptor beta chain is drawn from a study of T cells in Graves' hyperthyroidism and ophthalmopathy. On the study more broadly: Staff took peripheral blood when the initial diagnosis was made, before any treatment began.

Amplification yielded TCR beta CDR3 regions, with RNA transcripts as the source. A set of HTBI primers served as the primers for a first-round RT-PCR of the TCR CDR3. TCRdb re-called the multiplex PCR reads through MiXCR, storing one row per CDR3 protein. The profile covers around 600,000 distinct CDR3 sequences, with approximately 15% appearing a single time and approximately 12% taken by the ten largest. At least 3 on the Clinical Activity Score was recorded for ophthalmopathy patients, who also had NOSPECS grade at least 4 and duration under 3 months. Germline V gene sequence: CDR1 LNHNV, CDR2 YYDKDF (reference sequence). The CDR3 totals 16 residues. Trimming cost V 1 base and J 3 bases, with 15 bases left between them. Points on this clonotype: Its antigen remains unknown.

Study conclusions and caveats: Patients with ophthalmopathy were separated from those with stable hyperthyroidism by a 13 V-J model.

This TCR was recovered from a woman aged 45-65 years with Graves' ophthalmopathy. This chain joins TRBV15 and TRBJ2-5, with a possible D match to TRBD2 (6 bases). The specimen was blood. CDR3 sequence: CATSRGTGDPEETQYF. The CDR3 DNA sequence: TGTGCCACCAGCAGAGGGACGGGAGATCCGGAAGAGACCCAGTACTTC.